This is a list of T cell receptor beta chains from one sample in a study of blood T cell repertoires in COVID-19. Profiling relied on immunoSEQ multiplex PCR, and the TCRdb table lists in-frame clones only, not all of them. The sample shows roughly 140,000 clones, 70% to 90% of them seen only once. The sample comprised peripheral blood. These TCRs come from a woman aged 55-70 years with COVID-19, enrolled during active disease. Each CDR3 is given with its conserved first and last residue. A D gene is named only where the DNA matches it firmly. Size is omitted from some rows. Given values are once, few, many or a class for expanded clones.

j_gene: TRBJ2-7
abundance: -
v_gene: TRBV27
d_gene: TRBD2
CDR3nt: TGTGCCAGCAGTTTATCCCGACTAGCGGACACTTACGAGCAGTACTTC
CDR3aa: CASSLSRLADTYEQYF

j_gene: TRBJ2-3
abundance: -
v_gene: TRBV5-4
d_gene: -
CDR3nt: TGTGCCAGCAGCTTGAGACAGCCTAGCACAGATACGCAGTATTTT
CDR3aa: CASSLRQPSTDTQYF

j_gene: TRBJ2-3
abundance: -
v_gene: TRBV4-1
d_gene: -
CDR3nt: TGCGCCAGCAGTCTCGGCACAGATACGCAGTATTTT
CDR3aa: CASSLGTDTQYF

j_gene: TRBJ1-5
abundance: -
v_gene: TRBV14
d_gene: TRBD1
CDR3nt: TGTGCCAGCAGCGGGACAGGGTACAATCAGCCCCAGCATTTT
CDR3aa: CASSGTGYNQPQHF

j_gene: TRBJ2-7
abundance: few
v_gene: TRBV7-9
d_gene: -
CDR3nt: TGTGCCAGCAGCTTCGAAGGGGCCCACGAGCAGTACTTC
CDR3aa: CASSFEGAHEQYF

j_gene: TRBJ2-7
abundance: -
v_gene: TRBV7-9
d_gene: -
CDR3nt: TGTGCCAGCAGCCATAGAGTCTCCTACGAGCAGTACTTC
CDR3aa: CASSHRVSYEQYF

j_gene: TRBJ2-7
abundance: -
v_gene: TRBV9
d_gene: -
CDR3nt: TGTGCCAGCAGCGCCCGGTGGGGAGAGCTCGACGAGCAGTACTTC
CDR3aa: CASSARWGELDEQYF

j_gene: TRBJ1-2
abundance: -
v_gene: TRBV7-8
d_gene: TRBD1
CDR3nt: TGTGCCAGCAGCCCTAGTTCAGGGGGAGGTGGCTACACCTTC
CDR3aa: CASSPSSGGGGYTF

j_gene: TRBJ2-2
abundance: -
v_gene: TRBV11-1
d_gene: TRBD2
CDR3nt: TGTGCCAGCAGCTTTCAGGGCGGGGGGCCCGGGGAGCTGTTTTTT
CDR3aa: CASSFQGGGPGELFF

j_gene: TRBJ2-3
abundance: -
v_gene: TRBV7-2
d_gene: -
CDR3nt: TGTGCCAGCAGCGGAGGGACAGCTAGCACAGATACGCAGTATTTT
CDR3aa: CASSGGTASTDTQYF

j_gene: TRBJ2-1
abundance: -
v_gene: TRBV11-2
d_gene: -
CDR3nt: TGTGCCAGCAGCTTGTTTACAGGGGAGCAGTTCTTC
CDR3aa: CASSLFTGEQFF

j_gene: TRBJ1-1
abundance: -
v_gene: TRBV27
d_gene: -
CDR3nt: TGTGCCAGCAGTTTTAAGCCAGGACTCTGGGACACTGAAGCTTTCTTT
CDR3aa: CASSFKPGLWDTEAFF

j_gene: TRBJ1-1
abundance: -
v_gene: TRBV7-9
d_gene: -
CDR3nt: TGTGCCAGCAGCCCATCCCAAGGGGTGAACACTGAAGCTTTCTTT
CDR3aa: CASSPSQGVNTEAFF

j_gene: TRBJ2-4
abundance: -
v_gene: TRBV10-3
d_gene: TRBD1
CDR3nt: TGTGCCATCAGTGGTGGGGGACAGAGGAACATTCAGTACTTC
CDR3aa: CAISGGGQRNIQYF

j_gene: TRBJ2-1
abundance: -
v_gene: TRBV5-1
d_gene: TRBD2
CDR3nt: TGCGCCAGCAGCTCCACTAGCGTACCCTACAATGAGCAGTTCTTC
CDR3aa: CASSSTSVPYNEQFF

j_gene: TRBJ2-5
abundance: -
v_gene: TRBV6-1
d_gene: -
CDR3nt: TGTGCCAGCAGTGAAGGCCTCCCCCTGGAGGGGCGGGAAGAGACCCAGTACTTC
CDR3aa: CASSEGLPLEGREETQYF

j_gene: TRBJ1-2
abundance: once
v_gene: TRBV13
d_gene: TRBD1
CDR3nt: TGTGCCAGCAGCGCCCGGACAGGGAGCTATGGCTACACCTTC
CDR3aa: CASSARTGSYGYTF

j_gene: TRBJ2-5
abundance: -
v_gene: TRBV2
d_gene: -
CDR3nt: TGTGCCAGCAGTCAGAAACTAGACTTC
CDR3aa: CASSQKLDF

j_gene: TRBJ2-5
abundance: -
v_gene: TRBV12-3/TRBV12-4
d_gene: -
CDR3nt: TGTGCCAGCAGTTGGGGCATGAGGGAGACCCAGTACTTC
CDR3aa: CASSWGMRETQYF

j_gene: TRBJ1-5
abundance: -
v_gene: TRBV21-1
d_gene: -
CDR3nt: TGTGCCAGCAAGGGGGAGGGAGGCAATCAGCCCCAGCATTTT
CDR3aa: CASKGEGGNQPQHF

j_gene: TRBJ1-1
abundance: few
v_gene: TRBV19
d_gene: -
CDR3nt: TGTGCCAGTAGGGATACTCCCAGGGCGGGGAGGGAGAACACTGAAGCTTTCTTT
CDR3aa: CASRDTPRAGRENTEAFF

j_gene: TRBJ1-1
abundance: -
v_gene: TRBV10-3
d_gene: TRBD1
CDR3nt: TGTGCCATCAGTGAGTCTATCCGGGACAGGGAGAACACTGAAGCTTTCTTT
CDR3aa: CAISESIRDRENTEAFF

j_gene: TRBJ2-3
abundance: once
v_gene: TRBV5-4
d_gene: TRBD2
CDR3nt: TGTGCCAGCAGCAGAGGGACTAGCGGGGGCGTCACAGATACGCAGTATTTT
CDR3aa: CASSRGTSGGVTDTQYF

j_gene: TRBJ1-1
abundance: -
v_gene: TRBV6-6
d_gene: -
CDR3nt: TGTGCCAGCGTAAGAAGAGGGTCCGACGGGTCTGAAGCTTTCTTT
CDR3aa: CASVRRGSDGSEAFF

j_gene: TRBJ2-5
abundance: once
v_gene: TRBV10-3
d_gene: TRBD2
CDR3nt: TGTGCCATCAGTTCTAGCGGGGGGGCCCGGGAGACCCAGTACTTC
CDR3aa: CAISSSGGARETQYF

j_gene: TRBJ1-3
abundance: -
v_gene: TRBV7-9
d_gene: -
CDR3nt: TGTGCCAGCAGCCCAAACGGGTTTGGGGGCTCCTCTGGAAACACCATATATTTT
CDR3aa: CASSPNGFGGSSGNTIYF

j_gene: TRBJ1-6
abundance: -
v_gene: TRBV5-1
d_gene: -
CDR3nt: TGCGCCAGCAGCCCAGGAGGAGCGACGTTGAGAATTTCACCCCTCCACTTT
CDR3aa: CASSPGGATLRISPLHF

j_gene: TRBJ2-3
abundance: few
v_gene: TRBV7-2
d_gene: -
CDR3nt: TGTGCCAGCAGGATTTCGGGTTACAGCACAGATACGCAGTATTTT
CDR3aa: CASRISGYSTDTQYF

j_gene: TRBJ2-1
abundance: few
v_gene: TRBV11-2
d_gene: TRBD2
CDR3nt: TGTGCCAGCAGCTTAGCCCCCACTAGCGGGGGGGCCTACAATGAGCAGTTCTTC
CDR3aa: CASSLAPTSGGAYNEQFF

j_gene: TRBJ2-5
abundance: -
v_gene: TRBV3-1/TRBV3-2
d_gene: TRBD2
CDR3nt: TGTGCCAGCAGCCAGCGGGGGATCCAAGAGACCCAGTACTTC
CDR3aa: CASSQRGIQETQYF

j_gene: TRBJ1-5
abundance: -
v_gene: TRBV18
d_gene: -
CDR3nt: TGTGCCAGCTCACCACCGGGCGTCGGGGGCAATCAGCCCCAGCATTTT
CDR3aa: CASSPPGVGGNQPQHF

j_gene: TRBJ1-5
abundance: -
v_gene: TRBV5-6
d_gene: TRBD1
CDR3nt: TGTGCCAGCAGCCTCAGGGGGTATCAGCCCCAGCATTTT
CDR3aa: CASSLRGYQPQHF

j_gene: TRBJ1-2
abundance: -
v_gene: TRBV7-7
d_gene: TRBD1
CDR3nt: TGTGCCAGCAGCTTAGGGACAGGGGGCTATGGCTACACCTTC
CDR3aa: CASSLGTGGYGYTF

j_gene: TRBJ2-5
abundance: -
v_gene: TRBV24-1
d_gene: TRBD1
CDR3nt: TGTGCCACCAGCGACCGGGACAGGGGGCGGCGGCAAGAGACCCAGTACTTC
CDR3aa: CATSDRDRGRRQETQYF

j_gene: TRBJ2-7
abundance: once
v_gene: TRBV5-3
d_gene: TRBD1
CDR3nt: TGTGCCAGAAGTGCCGGGACAGGGGGCACTCCCTCCTACGAGCAGTACTTC
CDR3aa: CARSAGTGGTPSYEQYF

j_gene: TRBJ2-5
abundance: -
v_gene: TRBV7-6
d_gene: -
CDR3nt: TGTGCCAGCAGCATACAGATACCCCCAGAGACCCAGTACTTC
CDR3aa: CASSIQIPPETQYF

j_gene: TRBJ1-1
abundance: -
v_gene: TRBV15
d_gene: -
CDR3nt: TGTGCCACCAGCAGAGAGGTCGGCGGATCTAACACTGAAGCTTTCTTT
CDR3aa: CATSREVGGSNTEAFF

j_gene: TRBJ2-3
abundance: once
v_gene: TRBV12-3/TRBV12-4
d_gene: -
CDR3nt: TGTGCCAGCAGTTTAGATTTGGACAGAACGCAGTATTTT
CDR3aa: CASSLDLDRTQYF

j_gene: TRBJ2-6
abundance: -
v_gene: TRBV5-6
d_gene: -
CDR3nt: TGTGCCAGCAGGGAATCAGGGTTTTACGGGGCCAACGTCCTGACTTTC
CDR3aa: CASRESGFYGANVLTF

j_gene: TRBJ2-5
abundance: -
v_gene: TRBV2
d_gene: -
CDR3nt: TGTGCCAGCAGTATCGAGAGCCGCCAAGAGACCCAGTACTTC
CDR3aa: CASSIESRQETQYF

j_gene: TRBJ1-5
abundance: -
v_gene: TRBV7-9
d_gene: -
CDR3nt: TGTGCCAGCAGCTTAGCGCAGGACAGCTATAGCAATCAGCCCCAGCATTTT
CDR3aa: CASSLAQDSYSNQPQHF

j_gene: TRBJ2-5
abundance: -
v_gene: TRBV3-1/TRBV3-2
d_gene: -
CDR3nt: TGTGCCAGCAGCCTCCAGGCGGGAACCCAGTACTTC
CDR3aa: CASSLQAGTQYF

j_gene: TRBJ2-1
abundance: -
v_gene: TRBV4-3
d_gene: -
CDR3nt: TGCGCCAGCAGCCAGACCGGGACTCGCAATGAGCAGTTCTTC
CDR3aa: CASSQTGTRNEQFF

j_gene: TRBJ2-5
abundance: -
v_gene: TRBV11-2
d_gene: TRBD2
CDR3nt: TGTGCCAGCAGCGTTAGCGGGGGACTAGAGACCCAGTACTTC
CDR3aa: CASSVSGGLETQYF

j_gene: TRBJ1-2
abundance: -
v_gene: TRBV7-9
d_gene: TRBD1
CDR3nt: TGTGCCAGCAGCTTACAGGGGGCCCGGGATGGCTACACCTTC
CDR3aa: CASSLQGARDGYTF

j_gene: TRBJ1-2
abundance: -
v_gene: TRBV7-3
d_gene: TRBD1
CDR3nt: TGTGCCAGCAGCTTTCTCCGGGACAGAACTACCTATGGCTACACCTTC
CDR3aa: CASSFLRDRTTYGYTF

j_gene: TRBJ2-7
abundance: -
v_gene: TRBV15
d_gene: -
CDR3nt: TGTGCCACCAGCAGAGACCGGGGGATATCCTACGAGCAGTACTTC
CDR3aa: CATSRDRGISYEQYF

j_gene: TRBJ2-7
abundance: once
v_gene: TRBV5-8
d_gene: TRBD2
CDR3nt: TGTGCCAGCAGCTTGGTCGTTACTAGCGGGCTTGCCTACGAGCAGTACTTC
CDR3aa: CASSLVVTSGLAYEQYF

j_gene: TRBJ1-1
abundance: few
v_gene: TRBV9
d_gene: -
CDR3nt: TGTGCCAGCAGCGCGACAGGCCAGAACACTGAAGCTTTCTTT
CDR3aa: CASSATGQNTEAFF

j_gene: TRBJ2-3
abundance: -
v_gene: TRBV5-4
d_gene: TRBD2
CDR3nt: TGTGCCAGCAGCTTGTCAGTTGCGGGGGGGTCCACAGATACGCAGTATTTT
CDR3aa: CASSLSVAGGSTDTQYF

j_gene: TRBJ2-1
abundance: -
v_gene: TRBV9
d_gene: TRBD2
CDR3nt: TGTGCCAGCAGCCCCAGCCCCGCGGGGGGGTCCTACAATGAGCAGTTCTTC
CDR3aa: CASSPSPAGGSYNEQFF

j_gene: TRBJ2-3
abundance: -
v_gene: TRBV5-1
d_gene: TRBD1
CDR3nt: TGCGCCAGCAGCCGAAGACAGGGTCCAGATACGCAGTATTTT
CDR3aa: CASSRRQGPDTQYF

j_gene: TRBJ2-1
abundance: -
v_gene: TRBV4-1
d_gene: -
CDR3nt: TGCGCCAGCAGTTCAGGGGTACCGCCCTACAATGAGCAGTTCTTC
CDR3aa: CASSSGVPPYNEQFF

j_gene: TRBJ1-6
abundance: few
v_gene: TRBV28
d_gene: -
CDR3nt: TGTGCCAGCACACAGGACCATTCACCCCTCCACTTT
CDR3aa: CASTQDHSPLHF

j_gene: TRBJ1-4
abundance: -
v_gene: TRBV2
d_gene: TRBD1
CDR3nt: TGTGCCAGCGGGGTACAGACAGGGGGGAATGAAAAACTGTTTTTT
CDR3aa: CASGVQTGGNEKLFF